The present T cell receptor (beta chain) was sequenced within a study of cytomegalovirus exposure and HLA in healthy donors. Points from the study as a whole: A reported reduction in N-insertions relative to the approximately 670-donor mean was seen in an Asian-associated ancestry cluster in a later analysis. Previously analyzed data showed that most TCR beta V segments were productive at a frequency of about 90% or about 30%. HLA alleles were associated with roughly 17,000 TCR beta sequences in a later analysis at 0.05 false discovery rate.

PCR used 60 Vbeta primers and 13 Jbeta primers. Profiling relied on immunoSEQ multiplex PCR, and the TCRdb table lists in-frame clones only, not all of them. Of some 110,000 clones in the sample, over 65% were seen once. Note on this clone: Its specificity is unknown.

CDR1 is SGHTS, CDR2 YDEGEE, per germline. The CDR3 has 13 residues. Trimming took off 5 bases at V and 6 bases at J, with 14 bases between the two ends. The chain carries TRBV5-8 and TRBJ1-2; D is uncertain. The sequenced sample was PBMCs. This clonotype originated in a woman in her forties or fifties in good health and CMV-seropositive. The CDR3 is CASRAATGNGYTF. The CDR3 DNA is TGTGCCAGCAGGGCCGCGACGGGAAATGGCTACACCTTC.